A single sample gave rise to the 32 T cell receptor beta chains below, sequenced in a study of graft-versus-host responses after intestinal transplantation. Profiled with immunoSEQ multiplex PCR; TCRdb holds only in-frame clones, not every one. In the table there are some 92,000 clones, roughly 89% of which are singletons. No antigen is known for these receptors. The sample was unstimulated CD4+ T cells sorted from spleen or lymph node cells, taken before intestinal transplant. These receptors all come from a human donor who received an intestinal transplant.

V and J are TRBV5-4 and TRBJ2-2, with D uncertain. This CDR3 contains 13 residues. The V end was cut by 0 bases, the J end by 7 bases, with 7 bases between. CDR1 and CDR2 from the germline V gene are SGHNT and YYREEE (reference sequence). The CDR3 coding sequence is TGTGCCAGCAGCTTGGAGAGAGTCGGGGAGCTGTTTTTT. Translation gives CASSLERVGELFF.

The chain employs TRBV19 and TRBJ2-3; TRBD2 aligns across 13 bases. Looked up from germline, CDR1 is LNHDA and CDR2 is SQIVND (reference sequence). With 2 bases clipped from V and 6 bases from J, the junction kept 17 bases outside the gene matches. This CDR3 comprises 20 residues. The CDR3 nucleotides read TGTGCCAGTAGTATAAGGAGAGCGGGACTAGCGGGAAAGGAGGTGGATACGCAGTATTTT. Amino acid sequence: CASSIRRAGLAGKEVDTQYF.

The chain is built from TRBV7-9 and TRBJ1-4, with D perhaps matching TRBD1 (5 bases). Germline V gives CDR1 SEHNR, CDR2 FQNEAQ (reference sequence). The length of the CDR3 is 16 residues. V was clipped by 5 bases and J by 1 base, with 14 bases between them. CDR3 in amino acids: CASSLPLRGTNEKLFF. In DNA, the CDR3 is TGTGCCAGCAGCCTCCCCCTAAGGGGAACTAATGAAAAACTGTTTTTT.

J is TRBJ1-5 and V is TRBV5-1, with D unresolved. Germline V gene sequence: CDR1 SGHRS, CDR2 YFSETQ. CDR3 size: 13 residues. V was trimmed by 4 bases and J by 4 bases, leaving 9 bases between them. CDR3: CASSVEGNQPQHF. CDR3 in DNA: TGCGCCAGCAGCGTGGAGGGAAATCAGCCCCAGCATTTT. The whole variable domain, filled in from reference TRBV5-1 and TRBJ1-5, reads KAGVTQTPRYLIKTRGQQVTLSCSPISGHRSVSWYQQTPGQGLQFLFEYFSETQRNKGNFPGRFSGRQFSNSRSEMNVSTLELGDSALYLCASSVEGNQPQHFGDGTRLSIL.

In this sample, this clone turned up once. The rearrangement joins TRBV6-6 to TRBJ2-1; tentative D call: TRBD2 (6 bases). Germline V gives CDR1 MNHNY, CDR2 SVGAGI (reference sequence). Between the trimmed V and J ends, which lost 5 bases and 9 bases, there was a span of 20 bases. The CDR3 is 15 amino acids. Here the CDR3 DNA reads TGTGCCAGCAGTCCCGCGGGACGCCCTACGGGTGAGCAGTTCTTC. Translating gives CASSPAGRPTGEQFF.

CDR3 in amino acids: CAWRTGGGTDTQYF. The CDR3, as DNA: TGTGCCTGGAGAACCGGAGGGGGTACAGATACGCAGTATTTT. The chain couples TRBV30 to TRBJ2-3; D is possibly TRBD1 or TRBD2 (6 bases each). The CDR3 runs 14 residues. Germline lookup yields CDR1 GTSNPN and CDR2 SVGIG (reference sequence). Trimming took 3 bases from V and 3 from J, leaving 13 bases between them.

The V gene is TRBV28, the J gene TRBJ2-2; the match to TRBD2 covers 7 bases. The CDR3 contains 16 residues. V lost 2 bases and J lost 4; bases outside the gene matches: 7. Germline V CDR1 and CDR2: MDHEN, SYDVKM. The CDR3 protein is CASSLGAGASTGELFF. Here the CDR3 DNA reads TGTGCCAGCAGTTTAGGGGCGGGAGCCTCCACCGGGGAGCTGTTTTTT.

The chain couples TRBV2 to TRBJ2-5, with TRBD1 matching over 7 bases. The CDR3 has 12 residues. V shed 7 bases, J shed 5 bases, and the junction held 4 bases outside the gene matches. CDR1 and CDR2 (germline): SNHLY, FYNNEI. Here the CDR3 DNA reads TGTGCCAGCACAGGGGGAAGGGAGACCCAGTACTTC. Its protein product is CASTGGRETQYF.

V and J are TRBV30 and TRBJ1-5; no clear D gene. Germline loops: CDR1 GTSNPN, CDR2 SVGIG (reference sequence). The V end was cut by 2 bases, the J end by 7 bases, with 12 bases between. CDR3 length: 13 residues. The CDR3 nucleotides are TGTGCCTGGAGTAAGATGGGAAGGCAGCCCCAGCATTTT. Translating gives CAWSKMGRQPQHF.

The V and J genes are TRBV29-1 and TRBJ1-1; D is undetermined. Germline lookup yields CDR1 SQVTM and CDR2 ANQGSEA. The CDR3 has 14 amino acids. V was clipped by 7 bases and J by 4 bases, with 19 bases between them. The CDR3 coding sequence is TGCAGCGCCAACGCCCTGGTTTCGGTCACTGAAGCTTTCTTT. Residues: CSANALVSVTEAFF.

This clone was counted once. The chain uses TRBV27 and TRBJ2-5; tentative D call: TRBD2 (6 bases). Trimming cost V 8 bases and J 2 bases, with 15 bases left between them. Germline assignment: CDR1 MNHEY and CDR2 SMNVEV (reference sequence). The CDR3 runs to 14 residues. Here the CDR3 DNA reads TGTGCCAGCGGACGCTTCGGAGGGCAAGAGACCCAGTACTTC. It encodes CASGRFGGQETQYF.

The chain couples TRBV11-2 to TRBJ1-4, with D perhaps TRBD1 (5 bases). The CDR3 contains 16 residues. Trimming pared 3 bases from V and 3 bases from J, leaving 14 bases between. CDR1 is SGHAT, CDR2 FQNNGV, per germline. Here the CDR3 reads CASSFVRVGSNEKLFF. CDR3 bases: TGTGCCAGCAGCTTTGTCAGGGTTGGGTCTAATGAAAAACTGTTTTTT.

This clone was detected once. This rearrangement joins TRBV7-3 to TRBJ2-2; 9 bases match TRBD1. This CDR3 has 18 amino acids. V gave up 4 bases and J gave up 5 bases; unmatched junction bases: 14. The germline CDR1 and CDR2 sequences are SGHTA and FQGTGA. CDR3 DNA: TGTGCCAGCAGCTGCGCCCCTACAGGGGGCTCACGAACCGGGGAGCTGTTTTTT. Translated, it gives CASSCAPTGGSRTGELFF.

The chain uses TRBV6-5 and TRBJ2-2; D is possibly TRBD1 or TRBD2 (6 bases each). V was pared by 4 bases and J by 4 bases, with 10 bases between. The germline V gene has CDR1 MNHEY and CDR2 SVGAGI. This CDR3 region has 14 residues. The CDR3 spells CASSSKGGTGELFF. The CDR3 DNA sequence: TGTGCCAGCAGTTCGAAGGGGGGCACCGGGGAGCTGTTTTTT.

The gene calls are TRBV7-2 and TRBJ2-2, with TRBD1 matching over 8 bases. This CDR3 has 16 amino acids. Germline V gives CDR1 SGHTA, CDR2 FQGNSA. After removal of 1 base from V and 0 bases from J, the junction contained 1 base not matched to a gene. The CDR3: CASSLGGQANTGELFF. In nucleotides, the CDR3 is TGTGCCAGCAGCTTAGGGGGACAGGCGAACACCGGGGAGCTGTTTTTT.

This sequence joins TRBV10-2 and TRBJ2-1, with 7 bases aligning to TRBD2. CDR1 and CDR2 from the germline V gene are WSHSY and SAAADI. CDR3 length: 16 amino acids. With 1 base clipped from V and 5 bases from J, the junction kept 8 bases outside the gene matches. The CDR3 coding sequence is TGCGCCAGCAGTGAGTTCAGCGGGGCCGGACACAATGAGCAGTTCTTC. Residues: CASSEFSGAGHNEQFF.

Concerning this clone itself: At one end the junction does not follow the germline gene, possibly because of a read error. The rearrangement links TRBV5-1 to TRBJ2-1; 9 bases map to TRBD1. Looked up from germline, CDR1 is SGHRS and CDR2 is YFSETQ. This CDR3 has 15 residues. CDR3 protein: CASTPGTGRYSEQFF. As DNA, the CDR3 is TGCGCCAGCACCCCAGGGACAGGGAGGTACAGTGAGCAGTTCTTC.

The rearrangement uses TRBV19 and TRBJ1-2, with a weak D call TRBD1 (6 bases). CDR3 size: 15 residues. V was trimmed by 3 bases and J by 4 bases, leaving 15 bases between them. In germline, CDR1 is LNHDA, CDR2 SQIVND (reference sequence). DNA for the CDR3: TGTGCCAGTAGTATTTGGGGGACAACTACCTATGGCTACACCTTC. This gives the protein CASSIWGTTTYGYTF. Full variable domain (remainder filled in from reference TRBV19 and TRBJ1-2): DGGITQSPKYLFRKEGQNVTLSCEQNLNHDAMYWYRQDPGQGLRLIYYSQIVNDFQKGDIAEGYSVSREKKESFPLTVTSAQKNPTAFYLCASSIWGTTTYGYTFGSGTRLTVV.

The J gene is TRBJ1-5, the V gene TRBV21-1; the D segment call TRBD1 is taken from the table without a DNA check. TRBV21-1 is described as a pseudogene. There are 18 residues in the CDR3. CDR3 residues: CASSKWAKDRSCNQPQHF. The CDR3 region has the DNA TGTGCCAGCAGCAAGTGGGCCAAGGACAGGAGTTGCAATCAGCCCCAGCATTTT.

This rearrangement joins TRBV28 to TRBJ2-2, with 8 bases matching TRBD1. The CDR3 runs to 14 residues. CDR1 and CDR2 from the germline V gene are MDHEN and SYDVKM. Trimming removed 6 bases from V and 0 bases from J; junction bases left unmatched: 0. This CDR3 is CASRTGANTGELFF. The CDR3 coding sequence is TGTGCCAGCAGGACAGGGGCGAACACCGGGGAGCTGTTTTTT.

This clone appeared a single time. The gene calls are TRBV7-7 and TRBJ2-5, with D possibly matching TRBD1 (6 bases). The CDR3 is 16 residues long. Trimming shortened V by 5 bases and J by 2 bases, and 18 bases separated the two germline ends. CDR1 is SSHAT, CDR2 FNYEAQ, per germline (reference sequence). In DNA form, the CDR3 reads TGTGCCAGCAGCCCCAGGACATCCCAGGGGCAAGAGACCCAGTACTTC. It encodes CASSPRTSQGQETQYF.

CDR3 protein: CASSTLAGWAGKQFF. CDR3 coding DNA: TGTGCCAGTAGTACCCTAGCGGGATGGGCGGGTAAGCAGTTCTTC. The rearrangement uses TRBV19 and TRBJ2-1; 9 nucleotides line up with TRBD2. CDR1 is LNHDA, CDR2 SQIVND, per germline (reference sequence). This CDR3 has 15 residues. J was trimmed by 11 bases and V by 4 bases; bases with no gene match: 12.

This clone has only one observation. V and J are TRBV15 and TRBJ1-3; D call uncertain. Germline CDR1 and CDR2: LNHNV and YYDKDF (reference sequence). This CDR3 comprises 15 residues. V lost 0 bases and J 6 bases, leaving 12 bases between the germline ends. The CDR3 protein is CATSREGTWSNTIYF. DNA for the CDR3: TGTGCCACCAGCAGAGAAGGCACTTGGTCAAACACCATATATTTT.

J is TRBJ2-1 and V is TRBV5-1; D is possibly TRBD1 (6 bases). Looked up from germline, CDR1 is SGHRS and CDR2 is YFSETQ. Trimming shortened V by 4 bases and J by 10 bases, and 18 bases separated the two germline ends. This CDR3 has 14 amino acids. This chain's CDR3 is CASSRGDRSAEQFF. CDR3 DNA sequence: TGCGCCAGCAGCAGGGGCGACAGGTCAGCGGAGCAGTTCTTC.

The chain joins TRBV28 to TRBJ2-1, with 8 nucleotides matching TRBD2. Germline-derived CDR1 and CDR2 are MDHEN and SYDVKM. With V trimmed by 3 bases and J by 2 bases, 3 bases remained unmatched. The CDR3 totals 15 residues. DNA of the CDR3: TGTGCCAGCAGTTTTAGCGGGACCCCCTACAATGAGCAGTTCTTC. It translates to CASSFSGTPYNEQFF.

The CDR3 is CASSLQGKSTDTQYF. The CDR3 nucleotides read TGTGCCAGCAGCTTACAGGGTAAAAGCACAGATACGCAGTATTTT. The rearrangement joins TRBV7-2 to TRBJ2-3, with D perhaps matching TRBD1 (5 bases). Germline V CDR1 and CDR2: SGHTA, FQGNSA. The V end was cut by 2 bases, the J end by 0 bases, with 9 bases between. CDR3 length equals 15 residues.

The chain uses TRBV5-6 and TRBJ2-4; possible D gene TRBD2, 5 bases. Germline V gene sequence: CDR1 SGHDT, CDR2 YYEEEE. There are 13 residues in the CDR3. V was trimmed by 8 bases and J by 5 bases, leaving 14 bases between them. The CDR3 sequence: CARSGGRENIQYF. CDR3 sequence (DNA): TGTGCCAGAAGCGGCGGACGGGAAAACATTCAGTACTTC.

The chain recombines TRBV7-2 with TRBJ1-5, with D possibly being TRBD1 (6 bases). The V gene's germline CDR1 is SGHTA and CDR2 FQGNSA. This CDR3 spans 14 amino acids. V lost 1 base and J 6 bases, leaving 10 bases between the germline ends. The CDR3 nucleotides are TGTGCCAGCAGCTTAGTGAAACAGGGTCAGCCCCAGCATTTT. Translated, it gives CASSLVKQGQPQHF.

The V and J genes are TRBV19 and TRBJ2-1, with 11 bases aligning to TRBD2. Germline V CDR1 and CDR2: LNHDA, SQIVND (reference sequence). This CDR3 is built from 16 residues. The V gene end was trimmed by 6 bases and the J gene end by 9 bases; junction bases not matched to a gene: 13. In DNA form, the CDR3 reads TGTGCCAGTAGCCAGCGACTAGCGGGAATGGTTTTTGAGCAGTTCTTC. Translated, it gives CASSQRLAGMVFEQFF. The full variable domain, its missing parts supplied by reference TRBV19 and TRBJ2-1, is DGGITQSPKYLFRKEGQNVTLSCEQNLNHDAMYWYRQDPGQGLRLIYYSQIVNDFQKGDIAEGYSVSREKKESFPLTVTSAQKNPTAFYLCASSQRLAGMVFEQFFGPGTRLTVL.

This chain connects TRBV7-2 to TRBJ2-7, with 7 bases identical to TRBD1. The CDR3 contains 13 residues. With V trimmed by 6 bases and J by 2 bases, 4 bases remained unmatched. Germline CDR1 is SGHTA and CDR2 is FQGNSA. In nucleotides, the CDR3 is TGTGCCAGCAGTATAACAGGGGCCTACGAGCAGTACTTC. This encodes CASSITGAYEQYF.

This clone was seen only once. The chain uses TRBV5-1 and TRBJ2-5, with 8 bases lining up with TRBD1. The CDR3 consists of 17 residues. The germline gives CDR1 SGHRS, CDR2 YFSETQ. V lost 5 bases and J lost 0; bases outside the gene matches: 12. In DNA form, the CDR3 reads TGCGCCAGCAGGGCCAATACAGGGGGGAGGTACCAAGAGACCCAGTACTTC. It is translated as CASRANTGGRYQETQYF.

The V and J genes are TRBV5-1 and TRBJ1-3, with TRBD1 matching 7 bases. The CDR3 is made up of 14 amino acids. V lost 10 bases and J lost 1; bases outside the gene matches: 8. Germline assignment: CDR1 SGHRS and CDR2 YFSETQ. The CDR3 nucleotides are TGCGCCTCGCGGGGGACAGCTTCTGGAAACACCATATATTTT. Its protein product is CASRGTASGNTIYF.